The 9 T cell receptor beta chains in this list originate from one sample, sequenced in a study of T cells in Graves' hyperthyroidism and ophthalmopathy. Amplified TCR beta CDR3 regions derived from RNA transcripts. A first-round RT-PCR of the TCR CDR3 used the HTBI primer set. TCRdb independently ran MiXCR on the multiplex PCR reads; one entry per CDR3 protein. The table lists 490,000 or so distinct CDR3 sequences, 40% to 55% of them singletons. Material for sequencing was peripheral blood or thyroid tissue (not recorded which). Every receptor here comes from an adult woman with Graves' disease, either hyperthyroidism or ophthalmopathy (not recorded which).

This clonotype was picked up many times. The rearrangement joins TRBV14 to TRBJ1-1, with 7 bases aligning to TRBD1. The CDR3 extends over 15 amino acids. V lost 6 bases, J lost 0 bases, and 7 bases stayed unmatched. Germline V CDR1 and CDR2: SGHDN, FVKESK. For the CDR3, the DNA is TGTGCCAGCAGTGGGACAGATATCATGAACACTGAAGCTTTCTTT. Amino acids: CASSGTDIMNTEAFF. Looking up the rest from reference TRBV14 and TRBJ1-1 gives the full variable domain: EAGVTQFPSHSVIEKGQTVTLRCDPISGHDNLYWYRRVMGKEIKFLLHFVKESKQDESGMPNNRFLAERTGGTYSTLKVQPAELEDSGVYFCASSGTDIMNTEAFFGQGTRLTVV.

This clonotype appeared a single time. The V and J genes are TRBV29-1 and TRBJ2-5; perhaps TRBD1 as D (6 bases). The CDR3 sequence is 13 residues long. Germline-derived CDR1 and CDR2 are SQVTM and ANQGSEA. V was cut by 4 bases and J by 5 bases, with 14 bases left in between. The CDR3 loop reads CSVASGESETQYF. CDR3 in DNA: TGCAGCGTTGCATCAGGGGAGTCGGAGACCCAGTACTTC.

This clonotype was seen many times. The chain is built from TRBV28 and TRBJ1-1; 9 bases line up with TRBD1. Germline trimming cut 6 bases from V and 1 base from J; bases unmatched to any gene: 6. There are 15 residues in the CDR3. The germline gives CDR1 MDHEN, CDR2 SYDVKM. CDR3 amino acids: CASSLTGQGNTEAFF. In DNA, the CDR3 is TGTGCCAGCAGCTTAACGGGACAGGGGAACACTGAAGCTTTCTTT.

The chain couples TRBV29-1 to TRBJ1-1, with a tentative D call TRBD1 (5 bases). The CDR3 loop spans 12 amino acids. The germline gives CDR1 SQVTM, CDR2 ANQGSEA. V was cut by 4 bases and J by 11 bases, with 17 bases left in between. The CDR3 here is CSVGILGVDAFF. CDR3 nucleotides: TGCAGCGTTGGTATTTTGGGGGTTGATGCTTTCTTT.

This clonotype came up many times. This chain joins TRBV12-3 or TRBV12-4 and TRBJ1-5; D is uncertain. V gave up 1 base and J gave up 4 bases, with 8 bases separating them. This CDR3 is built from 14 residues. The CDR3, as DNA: TGTGCCAGCAGTTTAGTAACAGCGAATCAGCCCCAGCATTTT. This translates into CASSLVTANQPQHF.

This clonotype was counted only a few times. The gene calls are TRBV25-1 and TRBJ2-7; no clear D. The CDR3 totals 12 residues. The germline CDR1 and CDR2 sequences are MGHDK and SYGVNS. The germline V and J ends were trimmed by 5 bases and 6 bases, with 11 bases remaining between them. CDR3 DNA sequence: TGTGCCAGCAGTTATGGGTGGGGCGAGCAGTACTTC. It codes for CASSYGWGEQYF.

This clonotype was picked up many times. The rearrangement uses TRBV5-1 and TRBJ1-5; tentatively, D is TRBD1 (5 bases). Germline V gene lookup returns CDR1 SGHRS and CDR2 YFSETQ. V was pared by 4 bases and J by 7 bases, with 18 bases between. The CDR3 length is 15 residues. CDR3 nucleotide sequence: TGCGCCAGCAGCCAAGGGACCGAGGTCAACCAGCCCCAGCATTTT. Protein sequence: CASSQGTEVNQPQHF.

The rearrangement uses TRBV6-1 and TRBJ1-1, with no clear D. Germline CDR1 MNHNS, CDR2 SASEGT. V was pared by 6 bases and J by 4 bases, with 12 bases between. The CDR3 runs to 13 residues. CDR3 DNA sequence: TGTGCCAGCAGAGTCCAACAAACCACTGAAGCTTTCTTT. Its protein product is CASRVQQTTEAFF.

The CDR3 region is CASIAGQPQHF. The CDR3 nucleotides read TGCGCCAGCATCGCGGGACAGCCCCAGCATTTT. The chain uses TRBV10-1 and TRBJ1-5; D not resolved. There are 11 residues in the CDR3. Trimming left V 7 bases short and J 7 bases short, with 8 bases between. The germline V gene encodes CDR1 WNHNN and CDR2 SYGVQD (reference sequence).